This T cell receptor beta chain was retrieved from a study of CD8+ T cells in alopecia areata. Broader study findings: Normal scalp showed lower clonality than lesional scalp, especially alopecia totalis/universalis. Sequence data from scalp samples additionally include resident alphabeta T cells of normal skin. In blood and scalp, many expanded lesional clones persisted during tofacitinib.

The table lists this clone with a few counts. Its target is not known. The sequencing template was cDNA reverse transcribed from extracted RNA. The data were produced by immunoSEQ multiplex PCR, yet TCRdb's version contains in-frame clones alone and is incomplete. The sample holds roughly 100,000 clones, 55% to 75% seen once. Germline CDR1 is PRHDT and CDR2 is FYEKMQ (reference sequence). The length of the CDR3 is 15 residues. V was clipped by 5 bases and J by 8 bases; unmatched bases: 4. Treatment reported: oral pan-JAK inhibitor, 5-10 mg twice daily. Specimens obtained from alopecia areata patients comprised lesional scalp punch biopsies and peripheral blood.

This specimen consisted of CD8+ T cells sorted from blood, obtained at approximately week 55, from a patient treated with tofacitinib. This chain connects TRBV13 to TRBJ2-1, with TRBD2 matching over 15 bases. The receptor's source is a human donor with alopecia areata. CDR3 nucleotides: TGTGCCAGCAGCCAACGGACTAGCGGGGGGGATGAGCAGTTCTTC. This sequence encodes CASSQRTSGGDEQFF.